This TCR beta chain was observed in a study of T cell responses to AZD1222 COVID-19 vaccine. Study-wide points: Mostly white British, mostly female donors; authors suggested clonal diversity may be underestimated. The span of vaccine-associated CD4 TCRs extended across spike, with dominance at 160-218 and 743-854. The number of AZD1222 recipients seropositive at baseline was only 6 or 7. In all cases, repertoires were sampled only after the peak T cell response.

As concerns this clone: Its specificity is not known.

Clones were read by immunoSEQ multiplex PCR, and TCRdb kept only the in-frame ones, dropping some. Of 150,000 or so clones in the sample, around 90% were seen once. Losses at the gene ends were 4 bases for V and 8 bases for J; bases not matched to a gene: 6. CDR1 is SGHRS and CDR2 is YFSETQ in the germline V gene. The length of the CDR3 is 13 residues. The chain combines TRBV5-1 with TRBJ1-2; 9 positions agree with TRBD1. Sample: peripheral blood, taken on day 0 of MenACWY control vaccination. This sequence was found in an adult in good health. CDR3 DNA sequence: TGCGCCAGCAGCACGGGACAGGGCGCGGGCTACACCTTC. Its translation: CASSTGQGAGYTF. The full variable domain, with the rest looked up from reference TRBV5-1 and TRBJ1-2, is KAGVTQTPRYLIKTRGQQVTLSCSPISGHRSVSWYQQTPGQGLQFLFEYFSETQRNKGNFPGRFSGRQFSNSRSEMNVSTLELGDSALYLCASSTGQGAGYTFGSGTRLTVV.